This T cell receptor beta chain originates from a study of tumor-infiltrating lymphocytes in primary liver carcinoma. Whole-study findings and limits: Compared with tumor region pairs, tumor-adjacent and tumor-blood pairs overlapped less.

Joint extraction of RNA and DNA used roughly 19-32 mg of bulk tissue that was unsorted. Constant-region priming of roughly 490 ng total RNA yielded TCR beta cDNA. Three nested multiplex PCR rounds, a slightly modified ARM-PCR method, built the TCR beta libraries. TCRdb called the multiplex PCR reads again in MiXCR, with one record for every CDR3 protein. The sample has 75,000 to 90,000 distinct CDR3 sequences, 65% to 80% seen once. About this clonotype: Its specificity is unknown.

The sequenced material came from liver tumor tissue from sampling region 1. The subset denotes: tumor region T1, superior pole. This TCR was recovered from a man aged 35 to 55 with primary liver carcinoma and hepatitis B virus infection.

In DNA form, the CDR3 reads TGTGCCAGCAACTCCGCTACCCAAATAGGCGATGAGCAGTTCTTC. This encodes CASNSATQIGDEQFF. The V gene is TRBV7-8, the J gene TRBJ2-1; D not certain. Germline CDR1 SGHVS, CDR2 FQNEAQ. V lost 7 bases and J 8 bases, leaving 21 bases between the germline ends. The CDR3 consists of 15 residues.